This TCR beta chain was captured by sequencing in a study of T-cell memory formation after mild COVID-19 (dated by TCRdb to about 2021). With respect to the entire study: TCR sequence clusters from the two donors were largely donor specific. T-cell clones expanding and contracting after mild COVID-19 in a couple of donors were tracked by longitudinal TCRalpha and TCRbeta repertoire sequencing. Two young, previously healthy adult volunteers, one female and one male, were included in the cohort. Points the paper makes about the study in general: Clones that contracted from day 15 to 85 showed balanced CD4/CD8 phenotypes, whereas a second wave of clones that expanded from day 15 to 37 leaned towards CD4+. Some responding clones were detected in pre-infection memory, which suggested that pre-existing cross-reactive memory T cells had joined the SARS-CoV-2 response. Contracting CD4+ clones appeared mostly in the CM and EM memory subsets, whereas CD8+ clones were enriched in EMRA. Whether the second-wave clones peaking on day 37 were SARS-CoV-2 specific was not confirmed. The study included only a couple of mild cases, and larger cohorts that include severe cases with pre-infection samples were judged to be necessary.

Sequenced using an Illumina NovaSeq 6000. cDNA libraries for TCRalpha and TCRbeta were prepared by 5'RACE using constant-segment primers, with sample barcodes and unique molecular identifiers added. RNA was extracted from every sample with Trizol reagent. Libraries were amplified in two PCR steps, with a second sample barcode and Illumina TruSeq adapters added in the second step. Sequencing of libraries was performed on an Illumina NovaSeq with 2 x 150 bp paired-end reads. As for the original processing: With migec v1.2.7, reads were demultiplexed and then collapsed into UMI-guided consensus sequences. Using mixcr v2.1.11, UMI consensuses were aligned to TRA and TRB V and J templates and then assembled into clonotypes. A clonotype was counted as expanded or contracted only if both edgeR and NoisET called the change significant, with noise models trained on biological replicates. For edgeR calls, the cutoffs were a false discovery rate-adjusted p below 0.01 and a log2 fold-change threshold of 1. As an exploratory analysis of dynamics, max-normalized trajectories of the 1000 most abundant clonotypes were examined with PCA combined with hierarchical clustering. Separately sequenced CD4+ and CD8+ repertoires were used to assign a CD4 or CD8 phenotype to each responding clone. TCRdb trimmed the raw reads at Q25, called clones with MiXCR and kept productive beta chains. Rows matching on CDR3 protein sequence are summarized as one entry with the most common DNA and genes. The V and J calls were not made by the authors but by TCRdb's processing. The sample contains about 27,000 distinct CDR3 sequences, approximately 7% of them found a single time. Of the sample, 11% to 15% is held by the ten largest clones.

This clonotype was observed at least ten times. Which antigen it targets is not known. No qualities accompany the bases; no much larger clone lies one base away. Deletion took 4 bases off V and 4 bases off J, with a span of 12 bases between the germline ends. According to the germline V gene, CDR1 reads SGHTA and CDR2 reads FQGNSA. CDR3 length: 14 amino acids, cysteine to phenylalanine. Just the 42-base CDR3 DNA is kept, in frame starting at base 1. Ficoll-Paque density gradient centrifugation was the method used to isolate PBMCs. The rearrangement combines TRBV7-2 with TRBJ2-3; the D gene assignment is ambiguous. This sequence was found in an adult woman who had mild COVID-19 (a few samples of this study predate the infection). The sample titles of this study are shuffled in the database, so cell type and time point are left out; the donor was told from shared clones. Sequenced input: PBMCs or a T cell subset sorted from them (not recorded which). The sequenced DNA is TGTGCCAGCAGCTCTAGGAGCCCCGCAGATACGCAGTATTTT. It translates as CASSSRSPADTQYF.